This TCR beta chain came from a study of OX40 agonist ivuxolimab in advanced cancers. In germline, CDR1 is SGHNT, CDR2 YYREEE (reference sequence). This CDR3 contains 15 residues. V was shortened by 1 base and J by 7 bases, with 14 bases between the two germline ends. TCRdb keeps only in-frame clones here, not all; method: immunoSEQ multiplex PCR. The profile covers about 49,000 clones, with about three quarters appearing a single time and approximately 8% taken by the ten largest. This receptor was taken from an adult with an advanced solid tumor such as melanoma, head and neck, liver or kidney cancer. Sequenced material: CD4+ or CD8+ T cells sorted from blood, taken in a trial of the OX40 agonist ivuxolimab. The V and J genes are TRBV5-4 and TRBJ2-2; D may correspond to TRBD1 or TRBD2 (6 bases each). The CDR3 loop is CASSLSVGGIGELFF. The CDR3 DNA reads as TGTGCCAGCAGCTTGAGTGTAGGGGGGATCGGGGAGCTGTTTTTT. Based on the CDR3 plus reference TRBV5-4 and TRBJ2-2, the full variable domain is ETGVTQSPTHLIKTRGQQVTLRCSSQSGHNTVSWYQQALGQGPQFIFQYYREEENGRGNFPPRFSGLQFPNYSSELNVNALELDDSALYLCASSLSVGGIGELFFGEGSRLTVL.